Each of the 13 T cell receptor beta chains below was sequenced from the same sample in a study of blood T cell repertoires in COVID-19 (dated by TCRdb to the early 2020s). The library was made by the immunoSEQ multiplex PCR assay. Imported from immuneACCESS, the table was reduced by TCRdb to in-frame sequences with V and J called. These copies leave out some clones; in studies compared against another copy, an unresolved V gene accounts for under half, and the cause of the remainder is not known. Here the sample has over 250,000 clones; over 75% occur a single time. Of the sample, 2.4% is held by the ten largest clones. The sequenced sample consisted of PBMCs or T cells enriched from blood (not recorded which). The origin of the receptors is a woman aged 18-35 years who had recovered from COVID-19.

Worth noting for this clone: The sample holds other DNA sequences that translate to the same CDR3. DNA of the CDR3: TGCGCCAGCAGCTTGGGAGGTGAGGGCTACACCTTC. It codes for CASSLGGEGYTF. V is TRBV5-1 and J is TRBJ1-2; D gene ambiguous. V was pared by 0 bases and J by 8 bases, with 8 bases between. The CDR3 is made up of 12 amino acids. Germline V gives CDR1 SGHRS, CDR2 YFSETQ.

The V call is TRBV6-5, the J call TRBJ1-1; 9 bases are shared with TRBD1. The CDR3 is 15 amino acids. V lost 6 bases, J lost 5 bases, and 10 bases stayed unmatched. Germline values: CDR1 MNHEY, CDR2 SVGAGI. CDR3 loop: CASRWTGDGGTEAFF. CDR3 nucleotide sequence: TGTGCCAGCAGGTGGACAGGGGACGGGGGGACTGAAGCTTTCTTT.

The chain links TRBV19 to TRBJ1-2, with D perhaps matching TRBD1 (6 bases). Germline V gives CDR1 LNHDA, CDR2 SQIVND (reference sequence). V was clipped by 5 bases and J by 3 bases, with 19 bases between them. The CDR3 is 16 residues long. The CDR3 loop is CASSGARTGLDYGYTF. The CDR3 DNA reads TGTGCCAGTAGTGGAGCGCGAACAGGGCTTGACTATGGCTACACCTTC.

V gene TRBV2 combines with J gene TRBJ1-1; 8 bases are a match to TRBD1. Germline V gene sequence: CDR1 SNHLY, CDR2 FYNNEI. CDR3 length: 15 residues. Trimming removed 4 bases from V and 4 bases from J; junction bases left unmatched: 8. This chain's CDR3 is CASSGRQGRGTEAFF. The CDR3, as DNA: TGTGCCAGCAGTGGAAGACAGGGGAGGGGCACTGAAGCTTTCTTT.

This clone occurred once. The rearrangement joins TRBV20-1 to TRBJ1-4, with TRBD1 matching over 7 bases. Unmatched junction bases numbered 6, after V lost 3 bases and J lost 8 bases. The CDR3 covers 13 residues. Germline assignment: CDR1 DFQATT and CDR2 SNEGSKA (reference sequence). The CDR3 DNA sequence: TGCAGTGCTAGTAGACAGGGAAGGGAAAAACTGTTTTTT. Its translation is CSASRQGREKLFF.

This sequence joins TRBV2 and TRBJ2-3; 7 nucleotides line up with TRBD1. CDR1 is SNHLY and CDR2 is FYNNEI in the germline V gene. The CDR3 is 16 residues long. V lost 4 bases to trimming and J lost 2 bases; unmatched junction nucleotides: 9. In nucleotides, the CDR3 is TGTGCCAGCAGTGCAAGACAGGGTAAATTCACAGATACGCAGTATTTT. Protein product: CASSARQGKFTDTQYF.

V usage is TRBV12-5 and J usage is TRBJ2-5; D remains unclear. Germline V gene lookup returns CDR1 LGHNT and CDR2 FRNRAP. Trimming took 0 bases from V and 0 from J, leaving 5 bases between them. The CDR3 length is 14 residues. CDR3 protein: CASGLVTDQETQYF. The CDR3 DNA reads TGTGCTAGTGGTTTGGTAACAGACCAAGAGACCCAGTACTTC. Complete variable domain (other parts from reference TRBV12-5 and TRBJ2-5): DARVTQTPRHKVTEMGQEVTMRCQPILGHNTVFWYRQTMMQGLELLAYFRNRAPLDDSGMPKDRFSAEMPDATLATLKIQPSEPRDSAVYFCASGLVTDQETQYFGPGTRLLVL.

The V and J genes are TRBV20-1 and TRBJ1-6; D is unclear. There are 11 residues in the CDR3. Germline V gene lookup returns CDR1 DFQATT and CDR2 SNEGSKA (reference sequence). V gave up 3 bases and J gave up 7 bases, with 4 bases separating them. CDR3 protein: CSARRNSPLHF. CDR3 DNA sequence: TGCAGTGCTAGGCGAAATTCACCCCTCCACTTT.

The chain has TRBV18 and TRBJ2-3; TRBD2 is a possible D gene (5 bases). The length of the CDR3 is 16 residues. CDR1 is KGHSH, CDR2 LQKENI, per germline. Trimming removed 1 base at V and 0 bases at J, with 11 bases between. The CDR3 reads CASSPRSGSSTDTQYF. The CDR3 region has the DNA TGTGCCAGCTCACCACGGTCGGGGTCTAGCACAGATACGCAGTATTTT.

J is TRBJ1-1 and V is TRBV5-1; 7 nucleotides line up with TRBD1. Per germline, CDR1 SGHRS and CDR2 YFSETQ. The CDR3 spans 16 residues. V lost 4 bases to trimming and J lost 3 bases; unmatched junction nucleotides: 12. The CDR3 DNA sequence: TGCGCCAGCAGCCTAAGGGACAGAATGGCGGACACTGAAGCTTTCTTT. As protein: CASSLRDRMADTEAFF. The complete variable domain, with remaining parts taken from reference TRBV5-1 and TRBJ1-1, reads KAGVTQTPRYLIKTRGQQVTLSCSPISGHRSVSWYQQTPGQGLQFLFEYFSETQRNKGNFPGRFSGRQFSNSRSEMNVSTLELGDSALYLCASSLRDRMADTEAFFGQGTRLTVV.

Details on this clone: At the DNA level, this CDR3 is encoded by other sequences in the same sample as well. The chain has TRBV3-1 (or the pseudogene TRBV3-2) and TRBJ2-5, with 9 bases aligning to TRBD2. Germline assignment: CDR1 LGHDT and CDR2 YNNKEL (reference sequence). The J segment lost 1 base and the V segment lost 3 bases, leaving 0 bases of the junction unmatched. The CDR3 spans 14 residues. This CDR3 reads CASSQRGGQETQYF. The CDR3 nucleotides read TGTGCCAGCAGCCAGCGGGGGGGCCAAGAGACCCAGTACTTC.

The chain employs TRBV18 and TRBJ1-4; D gene unclear. V lost 8 bases and J lost 7, with 11 bases in between. The germline V gene encodes CDR1 KGHSH and CDR2 LQKENI. The CDR3 has 12 residues. CDR3 nucleotide sequence: TGTGCCAGCCGGGAGCTTAGTGAAAAACTGTTTTTT. It encodes CASRELSEKLFF.

The chain combines TRBV3-1 (or the pseudogene TRBV3-2) with TRBJ1-1, with 7 bases lining up with TRBD1. Unmatched junction bases numbered 5, after V lost 4 bases and J lost 3 bases. Germline V gene lookup returns CDR1 LGHDT and CDR2 YNNKEL (reference sequence). This CDR3 spans 14 amino acids. CDR3 protein: CASSRQGVYTEAFF. The CDR3, as DNA: TGTGCCAGCAGCCGGCAGGGGGTCTACACTGAAGCTTTCTTT.